Below are 31 T cell receptor beta chains sequenced from a single sample in a study of T cells in Graves' hyperthyroidism and ophthalmopathy. Regions amplified from RNA transcripts were the TCR beta CDR3 regions. First-round RT-PCR targeting the TCR CDR3 was performed with the HTBI primer set. Each CDR3 protein is one row after TCRdb ran MiXCR on the multiplex PCR reads. The table lists about 560,000 distinct CDR3 sequences, about a sixth of them singletons. Specimen: blood. All receptors come from a woman under 40 with Graves' hyperthyroidism.

Ten or more counts support this clonotype. The chain couples TRBV6-1 to TRBJ1-1; D is perhaps TRBD1 (6 bases). V dropped 7 bases and J dropped 1 base, with 10 bases sitting between them. The CDR3 length is 13 residues. Germline CDR1 MNHNS, CDR2 SASEGT. Here the CDR3 DNA reads TGTGCCAGCAAAAGGGGGGAGAACACTGAAGCTTTCTTT. Protein: CASKRGENTEAFF.

This chain links TRBV27 with TRBJ1-6; D is unresolved. V was cut by 6 bases and J by 4 bases, with 4 bases left in between. CDR3 size: 12 residues. The germline CDR1 and CDR2 sequences are MNHEY and SMNVEV (reference sequence). This CDR3 reads CASRLYNSPLHF. The CDR3 DNA follows: TGTGCCAGCAGACTTTATAATTCACCCCTCCACTTT.

This clonotype was observed a handful of times. The V and J genes are TRBV6-5 and TRBJ1-6, with D possibly matching TRBD1 (6 bases). The CDR3 covers 15 residues. Germline V lookup: CDR1 MNHEY, CDR2 SVGAGI. Trimming removed 2 bases at V and 9 bases at J, with 14 bases between. The CDR3 coding sequence is TGTGCCAGCAGTTACGGGGGCCGACTAGTTTCACCCCTCCACTTT. It translates to CASSYGGRLVSPLHF.

V gene TRBV5-5 combines with J gene TRBJ1-6, with D perhaps matching TRBD1 (6 bases). Germline V gives CDR1 SGHKS, CDR2 YYEKEE (reference sequence). V was shortened by 2 bases and J by 10 bases, with 19 bases between the two germline ends. This CDR3 contains 16 residues. DNA for the CDR3: TGTGCCAGCAGCTTTTCGGCGGGGGCATTTATCTCACCCCTCCACTTT. Its translation: CASSFSAGAFISPLHF.

This clonotype was counted at least ten times. V usage is TRBV7-2 and J usage is TRBJ2-3; D remains ambiguous. This CDR3 spans 13 amino acids. Germline-derived CDR1 and CDR2 are SGHTA and FQGNSA. V was trimmed by 0 bases and J by 2 bases, leaving 3 bases between them. CDR3 loop: CASSLAHTDTQYF. The CDR3 DNA sequence: TGTGCCAGCAGCTTAGCACACACAGATACGCAGTATTTT.

This rearrangement joins TRBV9 to TRBJ1-6; 9 bases map to TRBD1. CDR1 and CDR2 (germline): SGDLS, YYNGEE. Losses at the gene ends were 3 bases for V and 0 bases for J; bases not matched to a gene: 4. The CDR3 has 17 residues. DNA of the CDR3: TGTGCCAGCAGCGCGGGACAGGGAAGCTCCTATAATTCACCCCTCCACTTT. Its protein product is CASSAGQGSSYNSPLHF. The full variable domain, with the rest looked up from reference TRBV9 and TRBJ1-6, is DSGVTQTPKHLITATGQRVTLRCSPRSGDLSVYWYQQSLDQGLQFLIQYYNGEERAKGNILERFSAQQFPDLHSELNLSSLELGDSALYFCASSAGQGSSYNSPLHFGNGTRLTVT.

There are a few counts of this clonotype. The chain couples TRBV6-1 to TRBJ1-2; 10 nucleotides match TRBD1. CDR3 length: 14 residues. The V gene end was trimmed by 4 bases and the J gene end by 5 bases; junction bases not matched to a gene: 4. The V gene's germline CDR1 is MNHNS and CDR2 SASEGT. CDR3 sequence (DNA): TGTGCCAGCAGTGGGGACAGGGGCCGTTATGGCTACACCTTC. Amino acid sequence: CASSGDRGRYGYTF.

This chain joins TRBV6-1 and TRBJ2-2, with 8 bases fitting TRBD2. V lost 6 bases, J lost 4 bases, and 4 bases stayed unmatched. The germline V gene encodes CDR1 MNHNS and CDR2 SASEGT. There are 14 residues in the CDR3. The CDR3 DNA sequence: TGTGCCAGCAGCCGGGGGGGCGGCACCGGGGAGCTGTTTTTT. Its protein is CASSRGGGTGELFF.

This clonotype occurred many times. The rearrangement links TRBV11-2 to TRBJ2-5; D uncertain. Trimming stripped 5 bases from V and 5 bases from J, with 3 bases between. The CDR3 length is 10 residues. Germline V gene data show CDR1 as SGHAT and CDR2 as FQNNGV. In nucleotides, the CDR3 is TGTGCCAGCAGCGACGAGACCCAGTACTTC. It yields the protein CASSDETQYF. The full variable domain, rest sourced from reference TRBV11-2 and TRBJ2-5, is EAGVAQSPRYKIIEKRQSVAFWCNPISGHATLYWYQQILGQGPKLLIQFQNNGVVDDSQLPKDRFSAERLKGVDSTLKIQPAKLEDSAVYLCASSDETQYFGPGTRLLVL.

This clonotype was found many times. The V call is TRBV11-2, the J call TRBJ2-1; D unresolved. V lost 0 bases, J lost 5 bases, and 11 bases lay in between. From germline, CDR1 is SGHAT and CDR2 FQNNGV. This CDR3 has 15 amino acids. In DNA, the CDR3 is TGTGCCAGCAGCTTAGATCGAACAGCCCACAATGAGCAGTTCTTC. The encoded protein is CASSLDRTAHNEQFF.

This clonotype was picked up a small number of times. The chain uses TRBV9 and TRBJ2-1; 8 nucleotides agree with TRBD2. This CDR3 is 20 amino acids long. V gave up 2 bases and J gave up 8 bases; unmatched junction bases: 24. Germline-derived CDR1 and CDR2 are SGDLS and YYNGEE. The CDR3 region is CASSVRGGAGVGGFGDEQFF. The DNA of the CDR3 is TGTGCCAGCAGCGTCCGAGGGGGAGCGGGAGTTGGGGGGTTTGGGGATGAGCAGTTCTTC. The whole variable domain, filled in from reference TRBV9 and TRBJ2-1, reads DSGVTQTPKHLITATGQRVTLRCSPRSGDLSVYWYQQSLDQGLQFLIQYYNGEERAKGNILERFSAQQFPDLHSELNLSSLELGDSALYFCASSVRGGAGVGGFGDEQFFGPGTRLTVL.

This clonotype has at least ten counts. The rearrangement joins TRBV7-9 to TRBJ1-2; 7 bases line up with TRBD1. The germline V gene encodes CDR1 SEHNR and CDR2 FQNEAQ (reference sequence). The V and J ends lost 4 bases and 4 bases, in that order; junction bases with no gene match: 3. The CDR3 is made up of 13 amino acids. The CDR3 nucleotides read TGTGCCAGCAGCTCGACAGGGTCCTATGGCTACACCTTC. This codes for CASSSTGSYGYTF.

This chain links TRBV6-2 or TRBV6-3 with TRBJ2-1, with D uncertain. V gave up 8 bases and J gave up 8 bases, with 22 bases separating them. Germline CDR1 reads MNHEY; CDR2 reads SVGEGT. The CDR3 sequence is 15 residues long. The CDR3 region is CASLFPRPLGHEQFF. DNA for the CDR3: TGTGCCAGCTTGTTCCCCAGACCTCTCGGACATGAGCAGTTCTTC.

At least ten counts were recorded for this clonotype. The CDR3 sequence: CASRGTGQIGQPQHF. As DNA, the CDR3 is TGTGCCAGCAGGGGGACAGGGCAGATCGGACAGCCCCAGCATTTT. The rearrangement joins TRBV6-1 to TRBJ1-5; 9 bases are a match to TRBD1. CDR3 size: 15 residues. Germline V gives CDR1 MNHNS, CDR2 SASEGT. After removal of 6 bases from V and 7 bases from J, the junction contained 10 bases not matched to a gene.

This clonotype was recorded at least ten times. The chain links TRBV12-3 or TRBV12-4 to TRBJ2-1, with 8 bases identical to TRBD2. Unmatched junction bases numbered 2, after V lost 7 bases and J lost 0 bases. The CDR3 is 14 amino acids. The CDR3 DNA follows: TGTGCCAGCACGGGGACTAGCTCCTACAATGAGCAGTTCTTC. It translates to CASTGTSSYNEQFF.

The sample holds many counts of this clonotype. The chain joins TRBV7-9 to TRBJ2-3, with D uncertain. The V and J ends lost 9 bases and 0 bases respectively, with 10 bases between them. The length of the CDR3 is 13 residues. Germline values: CDR1 SEHNR, CDR2 FQNEAQ (reference sequence). The chain's CDR3 is CASCGASTDTQYF. For the CDR3, the DNA is TGTGCCAGTTGCGGCGCTAGCACAGATACGCAGTATTTT.

At least ten counts were recorded for this clonotype. The chain is built from TRBV30 and TRBJ1-6; no reliable D call. The germline V gene has CDR1 GTSNPN and CDR2 SVGIG (reference sequence). The CDR3 has 14 residues. Trimming removed 7 bases from V and 6 bases from J, with 16 bases in between. The CDR3 sequence: CALSRTGINSPLHF. The DNA of the CDR3 is TGTGCCTTATCCCGGACGGGAATTAATTCACCCCTCCACTTT.

This clonotype was observed at least ten times. This chain connects TRBV12-3 or TRBV12-4 to TRBJ2-1; 8 nucleotides align to TRBD1. The V segment lost 7 bases and the J segment 5 bases; nucleotides outside the gene matches: 7. This CDR3 contains 14 residues. Written as DNA, the CDR3 is TGTGCCAGCAAGAGACAGGGGTCCCACAATGAGCAGTTCTTC. This sequence encodes CASKRQGSHNEQFF.

The chain uses TRBV19 and TRBJ2-1, with 9 bases fitting TRBD1. The germline CDR1 and CDR2 sequences are LNHDA and SQIVND (reference sequence). V shed 8 bases, J shed 10 bases, and the junction held 15 bases outside the gene matches. This CDR3 is built from 15 residues. The DNA for the CDR3 is TGTGCCAGTGGGATTTCGGGACAGGGCCCCTTGGAGCAGTTCTTC. It translates to CASGISGQGPLEQFF.

This clonotype was seen many times. The chain joins TRBV6-5 to TRBJ2-5; D gene unclear. The V gene lost 1 base and the J gene lost 5 bases, with 2 bases spanning the gap. Per the germline V gene, CDR1 is MNHEY and CDR2 is SVGAGI. This CDR3 spans 11 amino acids. The CDR3 sequence: CASSYFETQYF. The DNA of the CDR3 is TGTGCCAGCAGTTACTTTGAGACCCAGTACTTC.

This clonotype has at least ten counts. The V and J genes are TRBV5-6 and TRBJ2-1; 11 positions agree with TRBD1. This CDR3 has 15 residues. Germline CDR1 is SGHDT and CDR2 is YYEEEE. The V gene end was trimmed by 2 bases and the J gene end by 13 bases; junction bases not matched to a gene: 11. CDR3 residues: CASSFTGTGGNAQFF. CDR3 nucleotide sequence: TGTGCCAGCAGCTTTACCGGGACAGGGGGTAACGCACAGTTCTTC.

This rearrangement joins TRBV7-8 to TRBJ1-4, with D maybe TRBD1 (5 bases). Germline assignment: CDR1 SGHVS and CDR2 FQNEAQ. With 5 bases removed from V and 3 bases from J, the gap between germline ends came to 16 bases. The CDR3 sequence is 16 residues long. CDR3 DNA sequence: TGTGCCAGCAGCATAGAAAGACAGCGACCTAATGAAAAACTGTTTTTT. Translation gives CASSIERQRPNEKLFF.

This clonotype was counted at least ten times. The rearrangement joins TRBV6-5 to TRBJ2-3; D tentatively reads TRBD1 or TRBD2 (6 bases each). This CDR3 has 15 amino acids. Germline lookup yields CDR1 MNHEY and CDR2 SVGAGI. V was shortened by 2 bases and J by 0 bases, with 9 bases between the two germline ends. The CDR3 is CASSYRGASTDTQYF. CDR3 nucleotide sequence: TGTGCCAGCAGTTACAGGGGGGCTAGCACAGATACGCAGTATTTT.

This clonotype was counted a few times. The rearrangement joins TRBV27 to TRBJ1-5; D is undetermined. Trimming cost V 7 bases and J 4 bases, with 8 bases left between them. Germline V gives CDR1 MNHEY, CDR2 SMNVEV (reference sequence). The CDR3 runs to 12 residues. CDR3 sequence: CASTPLNQPQHF. The CDR3 bases are TGTGCCAGCACCCCGTTAAATCAGCCCCAGCATTTT.

J is TRBJ1-1 and V is TRBV5-1; TRBD1 aligns across 7 bases. The ends lost 3 bases at V and 5 bases at J; junction bases unmatched: 7. This CDR3 contains 14 residues. The germline CDR1 and CDR2 sequences are SGHRS and YFSETQ. CDR3: CASSSTGMGTEAFF. The CDR3, as DNA: TGCGCCAGCAGCTCGACAGGGATGGGGACTGAAGCTTTCTTT. Full variable domain (remainder filled in from reference TRBV5-1 and TRBJ1-1): KAGVTQTPRYLIKTRGQQVTLSCSPISGHRSVSWYQQTPGQGLQFLFEYFSETQRNKGNFPGRFSGRQFSNSRSEMNVSTLELGDSALYLCASSSTGMGTEAFFGQGTRLTVV.

The chain employs TRBV6-2 or TRBV6-3 and TRBJ2-7; D is perhaps TRBD2 (5 bases). Germline lookup yields CDR1 MNHEY and CDR2 SVGEGT. This CDR3 region has 15 residues. Trimming removed 5 bases at V and 3 bases at J, with 17 bases between. CDR3 nucleotide sequence: TGTGCCAGCAGTGAAGGAGGAGGTTTTGTCTACGAGCAGTACTTC. This encodes CASSEGGGFVYEQYF.

The chain uses TRBV20-1 and TRBJ2-1, with D uncertain. CDR1 DFQATT and CDR2 SNEGSKA come from the germline V gene (reference sequence). The CDR3 consists of 15 residues. V was shortened by 8 bases and J by 4 bases, with 21 bases between the two germline ends. This CDR3 reads CSLSRSPGPYNEQFF. The CDR3 DNA is TGCAGTCTATCTAGGTCCCCGGGTCCTTACAATGAGCAGTTCTTC.

This clonotype was recorded at least ten times. The CDR3, as DNA: TGTGCCAGCAGCTCATCCGCAACGGGGCGCACAGATACGCAGTATTTT. Residues: CASSSSATGRTDTQYF. The V gene is TRBV7-2, the J gene TRBJ2-3; possibly TRBD1 or TRBD2 for D (5 bases each). The CDR3 consists of 16 residues. Germline CDR1 SGHTA, CDR2 FQGNSA. V was clipped by 4 bases and J by 1 base, with 15 bases between them.

The CDR3 coding sequence is TGTGCCAGCAGTTACCAACCAGGGAATTCACCCCTCCACTTT. Encoded protein: CASSYQPGNSPLHF. The V gene is TRBV6-5, the J gene TRBJ1-6; the D gene is possibly TRBD1 (5 bases). The CDR3 loop spans 14 amino acids. Trimming cost V 2 bases and J 7 bases, with 9 bases left between them. Germline assignment: CDR1 MNHEY and CDR2 SVGAGI.

This clonotype was observed many times. DNA of the CDR3: TGTGCCAGCAGTGAATCCCCGGGACCTGGGGGGGGGACCCAGTACTTC. Amino acids: CASSESPGPGGGTQYF. The chain joins TRBV25-1 to TRBJ2-5; 7 bases fit TRBD2. This CDR3 is 16 amino acids long. V lost 1 base to trimming and J lost 7 bases; unmatched junction nucleotides: 12. Per the germline V gene, CDR1 is MGHDK and CDR2 is SYGVNS.

This clonotype was seen more than once but under ten times. Here the CDR3 reads CASSESDNYGYTF. The CDR3 nucleotides are TGTGCCAGCTCAGAGAGCGATAACTATGGCTACACCTTC. This chain joins TRBV18 and TRBJ1-2, with D unresolved. The CDR3 sequence is 13 residues long. CDR1 and CDR2 (germline): KGHSH, LQKENI. The V and J ends lost 5 bases and 1 base respectively, with 8 bases between them.